This T cell receptor (beta chain) stems from a study of molecular identifiers for immune sequencing clone quantification. General study findings and limits: Beyond 20 RNA copies, clones held over 98% of effector molecules, compared with under 1% in naive cells.

Methods described previously were used for bulk TCR libraries, and listed TCR primers were applied. Using its own MiXCR run on the PCR reads, TCRdb lists one record per CDR3 protein. This table holds over 600,000 distinct CDR3 sequences, just under 20% found once. V shed 0 bases and J shed 4 bases, with 13 bases lying between them. CDR3 size: 15 residues. From germline, CDR1 is DFQATT and CDR2 SNEGSKA (reference sequence). To note about this clonotype: Its antigen remains unidentified.

The sequence was obtained from a human donor in good health. Some libraries in this study had Jurkat cell RNA spiked in. The chain has TRBV20-1 and TRBJ2-1; possible D gene TRBD2, 5 bases. Sequencing was carried out using naive CD8+ T cells from blood, with Jurkat cell RNA spiked in. Subset in this sample: FACS-sorted CD8+CD4-CCR7+CD45RA+ naive T cells. The CDR3 protein is CSARDPGSPYNEQFF. Here the CDR3 DNA reads TGCAGTGCTAGAGACCCGGGGTCCCCTTACAATGAGCAGTTCTTC.